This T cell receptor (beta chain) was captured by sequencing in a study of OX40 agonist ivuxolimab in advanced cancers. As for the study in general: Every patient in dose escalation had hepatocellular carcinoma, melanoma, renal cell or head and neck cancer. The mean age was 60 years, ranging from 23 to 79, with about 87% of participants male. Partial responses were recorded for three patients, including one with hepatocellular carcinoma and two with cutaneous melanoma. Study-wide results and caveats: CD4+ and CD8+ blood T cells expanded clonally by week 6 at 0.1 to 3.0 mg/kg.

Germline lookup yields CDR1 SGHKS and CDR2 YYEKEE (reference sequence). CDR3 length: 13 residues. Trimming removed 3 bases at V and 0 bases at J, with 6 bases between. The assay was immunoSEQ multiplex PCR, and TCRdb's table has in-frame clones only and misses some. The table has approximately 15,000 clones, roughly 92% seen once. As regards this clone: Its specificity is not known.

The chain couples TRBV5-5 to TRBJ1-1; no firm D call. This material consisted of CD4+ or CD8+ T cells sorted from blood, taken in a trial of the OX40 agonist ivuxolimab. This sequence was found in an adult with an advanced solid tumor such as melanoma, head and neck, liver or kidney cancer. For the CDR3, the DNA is TGTGCCAGCAGCTACGTAGTGAACACTGAAGCTTTCTTT. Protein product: CASSYVVNTEAFF.